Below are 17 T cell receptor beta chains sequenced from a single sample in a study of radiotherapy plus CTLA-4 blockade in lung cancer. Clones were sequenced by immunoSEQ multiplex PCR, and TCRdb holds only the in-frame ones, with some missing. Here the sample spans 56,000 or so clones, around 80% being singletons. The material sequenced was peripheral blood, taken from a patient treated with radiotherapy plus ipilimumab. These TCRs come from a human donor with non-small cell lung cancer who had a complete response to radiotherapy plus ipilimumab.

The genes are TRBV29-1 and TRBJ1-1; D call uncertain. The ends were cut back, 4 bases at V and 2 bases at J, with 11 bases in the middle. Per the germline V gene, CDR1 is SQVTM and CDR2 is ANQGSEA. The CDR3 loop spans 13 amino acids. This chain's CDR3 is CSVAEQLNTEAFF. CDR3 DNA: TGCAGCGTTGCGGAACAGCTAAACACTGAAGCTTTCTTT.

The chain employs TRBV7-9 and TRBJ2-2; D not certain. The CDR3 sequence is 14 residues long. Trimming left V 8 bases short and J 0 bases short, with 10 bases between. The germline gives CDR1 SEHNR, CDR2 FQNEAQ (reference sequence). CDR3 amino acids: CASARSSNTGELFF. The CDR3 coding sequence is TGTGCCAGCGCTAGGTCGTCGAACACCGGGGAGCTGTTTTTT.

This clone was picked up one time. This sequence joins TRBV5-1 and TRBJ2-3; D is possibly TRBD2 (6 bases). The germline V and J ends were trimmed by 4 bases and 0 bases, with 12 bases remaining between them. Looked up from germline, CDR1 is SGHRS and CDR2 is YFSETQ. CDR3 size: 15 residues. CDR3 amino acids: CASSPTGGSTDTQYF. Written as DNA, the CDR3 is TGCGCCAGCAGCCCCACCGGGGGTAGCACAGATACGCAGTATTTT.

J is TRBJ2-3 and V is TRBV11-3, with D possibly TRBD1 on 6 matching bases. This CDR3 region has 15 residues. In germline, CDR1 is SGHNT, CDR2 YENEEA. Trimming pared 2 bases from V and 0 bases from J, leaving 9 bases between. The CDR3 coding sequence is TGTGCCAGCAGCTTAACCGGGACAAGCACAGATACGCAGTATTTT. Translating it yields CASSLTGTSTDTQYF. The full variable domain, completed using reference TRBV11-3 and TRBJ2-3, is EAGVVQSPRYKIIEKKQPVAFWCNPISGHNTLYWYLQNLGQGPELLIRYENEEAVDDSQLPKDRFSAERLKGVDSTLKIQPAELGDSAVYLCASSLTGTSTDTQYFGPGTRLTVL.

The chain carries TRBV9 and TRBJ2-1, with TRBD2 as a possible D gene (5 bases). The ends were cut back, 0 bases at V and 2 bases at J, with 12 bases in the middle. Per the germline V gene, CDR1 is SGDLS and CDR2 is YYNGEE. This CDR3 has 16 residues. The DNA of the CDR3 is TGTGCCAGCAGCGTAGCTGGGCTAGCCGCCTACAATGAGCAGTTCTTC. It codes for CASSVAGLAAYNEQFF. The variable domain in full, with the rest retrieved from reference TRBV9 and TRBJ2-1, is DSGVTQTPKHLITATGQRVTLRCSPRSGDLSVYWYQQSLDQGLQFLIQYYNGEERAKGNILERFSAQQFPDLHSELNLSSLELGDSALYFCASSVAGLAAYNEQFFGPGTRLTVL.

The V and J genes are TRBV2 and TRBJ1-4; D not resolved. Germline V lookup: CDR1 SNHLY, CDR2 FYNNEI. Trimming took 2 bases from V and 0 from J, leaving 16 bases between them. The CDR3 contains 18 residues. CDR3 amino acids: CASSESHVSTSTNEKLFF. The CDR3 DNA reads TGTGCCAGCAGTGAATCCCACGTCTCTACTTCAACTAATGAAAAACTGTTTTTT.

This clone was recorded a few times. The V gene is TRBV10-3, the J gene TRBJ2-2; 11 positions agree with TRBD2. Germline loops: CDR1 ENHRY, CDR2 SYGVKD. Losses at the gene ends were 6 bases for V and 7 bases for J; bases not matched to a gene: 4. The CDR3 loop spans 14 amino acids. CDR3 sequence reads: CAISGTSGGGELFF. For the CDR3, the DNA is TGTGCCATCAGCGGGACTAGCGGTGGCGGGGAGCTGTTTTTT.

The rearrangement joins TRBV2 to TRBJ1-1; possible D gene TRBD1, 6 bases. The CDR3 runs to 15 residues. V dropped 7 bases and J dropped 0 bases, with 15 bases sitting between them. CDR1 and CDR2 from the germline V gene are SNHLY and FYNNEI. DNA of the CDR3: TGTGCCAGCACTCGACAGGCAGGGATGAACACTGAAGCTTTCTTT. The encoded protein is CASTRQAGMNTEAFF.

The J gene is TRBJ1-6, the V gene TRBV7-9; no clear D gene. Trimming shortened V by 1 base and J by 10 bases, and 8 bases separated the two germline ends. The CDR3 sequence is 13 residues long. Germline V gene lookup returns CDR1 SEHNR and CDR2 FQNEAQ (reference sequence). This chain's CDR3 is CASSLGTVSPLHF. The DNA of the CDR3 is TGTGCCAGCAGCTTAGGAACGGTGTCACCCCTCCACTTT.

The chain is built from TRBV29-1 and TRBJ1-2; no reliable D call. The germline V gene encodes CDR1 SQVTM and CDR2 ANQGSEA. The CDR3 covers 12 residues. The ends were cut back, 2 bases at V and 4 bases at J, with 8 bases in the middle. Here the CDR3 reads CSVEPTSYGYTF. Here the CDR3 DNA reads TGCAGCGTTGAACCGACTAGCTATGGCTACACCTTC.

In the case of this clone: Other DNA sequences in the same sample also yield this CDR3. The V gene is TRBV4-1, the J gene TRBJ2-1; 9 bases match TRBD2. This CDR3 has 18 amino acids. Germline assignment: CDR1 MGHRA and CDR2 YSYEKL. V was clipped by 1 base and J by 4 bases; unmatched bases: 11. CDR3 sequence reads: CASSQVIAGVGPYNEQFF. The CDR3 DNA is TGCGCCAGCAGCCAAGTAATAGCGGGAGTGGGGCCTTACAATGAGCAGTTCTTC.

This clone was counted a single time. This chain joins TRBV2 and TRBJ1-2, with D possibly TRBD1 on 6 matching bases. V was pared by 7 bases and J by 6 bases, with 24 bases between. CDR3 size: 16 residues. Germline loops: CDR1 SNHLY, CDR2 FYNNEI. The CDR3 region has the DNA TGTGCCAGCACAGCGCAGGGGCGTAGGGAAACTAATGGCTACACCTTC. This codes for CASTAQGRRETNGYTF.

CDR3 region: CSVETVSNQPQHF. CDR3 coding DNA: TGCAGCGTTGAGACTGTTAGCAATCAGCCCCAGCATTTT. The chain has TRBV29-1 and TRBJ1-5; the D is unclear. The CDR3 totals 13 residues. Trimming removed 3 bases from V and 0 bases from J, with 6 bases in between. CDR1 and CDR2 from the germline V gene are SQVTM and ANQGSEA.

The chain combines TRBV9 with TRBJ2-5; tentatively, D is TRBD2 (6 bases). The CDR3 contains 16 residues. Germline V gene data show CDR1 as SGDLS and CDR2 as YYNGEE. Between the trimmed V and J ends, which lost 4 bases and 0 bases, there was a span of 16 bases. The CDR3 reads CASSPWDFRYQETQYF. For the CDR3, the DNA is TGTGCCAGCAGCCCTTGGGACTTCCGGTACCAAGAGACCCAGTACTTC.

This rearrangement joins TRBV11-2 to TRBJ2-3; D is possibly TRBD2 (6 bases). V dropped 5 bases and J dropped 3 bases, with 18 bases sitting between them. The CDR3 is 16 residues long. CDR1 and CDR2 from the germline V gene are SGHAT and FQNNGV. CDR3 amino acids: CASSHHGGAGTDTQYF. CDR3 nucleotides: TGTGCCAGCAGCCACCATGGAGGGGCTGGTACAGATACGCAGTATTTT.

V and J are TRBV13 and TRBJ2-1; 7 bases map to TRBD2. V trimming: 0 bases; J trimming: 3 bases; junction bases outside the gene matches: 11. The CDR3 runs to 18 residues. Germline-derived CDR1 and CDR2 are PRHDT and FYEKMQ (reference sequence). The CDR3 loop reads CASSLGLRWEGLYNEQFF. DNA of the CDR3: TGTGCCAGCAGCTTAGGCCTTAGGTGGGAGGGCCTCTACAATGAGCAGTTCTTC.

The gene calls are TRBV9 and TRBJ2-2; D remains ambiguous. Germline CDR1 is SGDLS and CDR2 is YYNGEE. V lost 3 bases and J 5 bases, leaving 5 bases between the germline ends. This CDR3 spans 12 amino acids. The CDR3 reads CASSGTTGELFF. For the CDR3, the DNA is TGTGCCAGCAGCGGTACAACCGGGGAGCTGTTTTTT.